This is a list of T cell receptor beta chains from one sample in a study of yellow fever vaccine responses in identical twins. Each CDR3 protein is one row after TCRdb ran MiXCR on the RT-PCR reads. The profile shows about 3,000 distinct CDR3 sequences, roughly 84% of them singletons. The material sequenced was T cells from blood (PBMCs), unsorted or a sorted subset (not recorded which), taken before or after yellow fever vaccination (not recorded which). The receptors were gathered from a woman between 18 and 29 years old who received the yellow fever vaccine. The CDR3 runs from the conserved cysteine through the conserved F or W. A D gene is named only where the DNA matches it firmly. Size tells how often a clone was seen (once, few, many) or the class of an expanded clone, and some rows leave it out.

size: NA; J: TRBJ1-3; D: TRBD1; V: TRBV18; DNA: TGTGCCAGCTCACCTGGGACAGTCGGAAACACCATATATTTT; CDR3: CASSPGTVGNTIYF
size: NA; J: TRBJ1-2; D: NA; V: TRBV11-3; DNA: TGTGCCAGCAGCCCCCGCTGGTCAGGGGACTATGGCTACACCTTC; CDR3: CASSPRWSGDYGYTF
size: NA; J: TRBJ2-2; D: TRBD1; V: TRBV11-1; DNA: TGTGCCAGCCTTCCCCGACAGGGCGAGCTGTTTTTT; CDR3: CASLPRQGELFF
size: NA; J: TRBJ2-3; D: TRBD2; V: TRBV4-3; DNA: TGCGCCAGCAGCCCTCAGAGCGGGGTCACAGATACGCAGTATTTT; CDR3: CASSPQSGVTDTQYF
size: NA; J: TRBJ2-1; D: NA; V: TRBV20-1; DNA: TGCAGTGCTAGAGTAACGGGGCCCTACAATGAGCAGTTCTTC; CDR3: CSARVTGPYNEQFF
size: NA; J: TRBJ2-1; D: NA; V: TRBV4-3; DNA: TGCGCCAGCAGCCAAGATACGGGTTGGAATGAGCAGTTCTTC; CDR3: CASSQDTGWNEQFF
size: once; J: TRBJ2-5; D: NA; V: TRBV7-6; DNA: TGTGCTAGCAGCCCCGGACCCCGCGGGACCCAGTACTTC; CDR3: CASSPGPRGTQYF
size: NA; J: TRBJ2-3; D: NA; V: TRBV20-1; DNA: TGCAGTGTTACCCCACCGGGGATAAATACGCAGTATTTT; CDR3: CSVTPPGINTQYF
size: NA; J: TRBJ2-2; D: NA; V: TRBV7-2; DNA: TGTGCCAGCAGCTTAGTGGGTCAGTTGAACACCGGGGAGCTGTTTTTT; CDR3: CASSLVGQLNTGELFF
size: NA; J: TRBJ1-3; D: NA; V: TRBV7-3; DNA: TGTGCCAGCAGTTTGGGGGCCTCTGGAAACACCATATATTTT; CDR3: CASSLGASGNTIYF
size: once; J: TRBJ2-6; D: TRBD1; V: TRBV25-1; DNA: TGTGCCAGCCGGGACAGCAGTACTGGGGCCAACGTCCTGACTTTC; CDR3: CASRDSSTGANVLTF
size: NA; J: TRBJ1-4; D: NA; V: TRBV5-1; DNA: TGCGCCAGCAGCCCTTCCTCAACTAATGAAAAACTGTTTTTT; CDR3: CASSPSSTNEKLFF
size: NA; J: TRBJ2-5; D: TRBD2; V: TRBV2; DNA: TGTGCCAGCAGTGAATTCTGGACTAGCGGGAGGGCAGAGACCCAGTACTTC; CDR3: CASSEFWTSGRAETQYF
size: few; J: TRBJ2-3; D: NA; V: TRBV29-1; DNA: TGCAGCGTTGAAGAGGCAAAGGGGACAGATACGCAGTATTTT; CDR3: CSVEEAKGTDTQYF
size: once; J: TRBJ2-1; D: TRBD2; V: TRBV5-1; DNA: TGCGCCAGCAGCCCGGGACTAGCGGACAATGAGCAGTTCTTC; CDR3: CASSPGLADNEQFF
size: NA; J: TRBJ1-2; D: TRBD1; V: TRBV4-1; DNA: TGCGCCAGCAGCCAAGAGGGACAGGGAAGACCTAACTATGGCTACACCTTC; CDR3: CASSQEGQGRPNYGYTF
size: NA; J: TRBJ2-5; D: TRBD1; V: TRBV20-1; DNA: TGCAGTGCTAGAGAGGACGGGACAGGCCAAGAGACCCAGTACTTC; CDR3: CSAREDGTGQETQYF
size: few; J: TRBJ2-3; D: NA; V: TRBV11-3; DNA: TGTGCCAGCAGCCCCCAGGCGAGTCCAGATACGCAGTATTTT; CDR3: CASSPQASPDTQYF
size: few; J: TRBJ1-5; D: NA; V: TRBV6-5; DNA: TGTGCCAGCAGTTACTCGATGCAGGGGAACAATCAGCCCCAGCATTTT; CDR3: CASSYSMQGNNQPQHF
size: NA; J: TRBJ2-7; D: NA; V: TRBV7-9; DNA: TGTGCCAGCAGCTTTGTTAGCGGCGACGGAAGCTCCTACGAGCAGTACTTC; CDR3: CASSFVSGDGSSYEQYF